Following are 6 T cell receptor beta chains from one sample sequenced in a study of shared clonotypes between healthy human individuals. TCRdb's table, derived via immunoSEQ multiplex PCR, lists solely in-frame clones and lacks some. The table has millions of clones, around nine tenths seen once; the top ten hold more than 0.12%. Material for sequencing was naive CD4+ T cells sorted from blood. Subset reported: CD45RA+ positively selected. The receptors come from a man aged 18-30 years in good health.

The CDR3: CASSKAEGQGRPGELFF. As DNA, the CDR3 is TGTGCCAGCAGCAAAGCGGAGGGGCAGGGGCGCCCGGGGGAGCTGTTTTTT. The gene calls are TRBV21-1 and TRBJ2-2. TRBV21-1 is marked as a pseudogene. This CDR3 region has 17 residues.

V and J are TRBV7-3 and TRBJ2-1; TRBD1 matches at 8 bases. This CDR3 region has 15 residues. After removal of 4 bases from V and 4 bases from J, the junction contained 6 bases not matched to a gene. Germline CDR1 reads SGHTA; CDR2 reads FQGTGA. In DNA, the CDR3 is TGTGCCAGCAGCTATGGACAGGGCCCTTACAATGAGCAGTTCTTC. Translation: CASSYGQGPYNEQFF. Full variable domain (outside the CDR3, taken from reference TRBV7-3 and TRBJ2-1): GAGVSQTPSNKVTEKGKYVELRCDPISGHTALYWYRQSLGQGPEFLIYFQGTGAADDSGLPNDRFFAVRPEGSVSTLKIQRTERGDSAVYLCASSYGQGPYNEQFFGPGTRLTVL.

The J gene is TRBJ2-3, the V gene TRBV7-9; maybe TRBD2 (5 bases). The germline gives CDR1 SEHNR, CDR2 FQNEAQ (reference sequence). This CDR3 region has 13 residues. V gave up 10 bases and J gave up 3 bases, with 14 bases separating them. The CDR3 DNA follows: TGTGCCACCCAATTCCGCGGGACAGATACGCAGTATTTT. It codes for CATQFRGTDTQYF.

The chain has TRBV9 and TRBJ2-2; 8 positions match TRBD2. The CDR3 has 16 residues. The ends lost 4 bases at V and 1 base at J; junction bases unmatched: 6. CDR1 is SGDLS and CDR2 is YYNGEE in the germline V gene. The CDR3 loop is CASSPTSGRNTGELFF. The CDR3, as DNA: TGTGCCAGCAGCCCCACTAGCGGCCGGAACACCGGGGAGCTGTTTTTT.

This chain uses TRBV5-8 with TRBJ2-5; 10 nucleotides agree with TRBD1. The germline gives CDR1 SGHTS, CDR2 YDEGEE. Trimming cost V 0 bases and J 1 base; bases outside gene matches: 6. This CDR3 contains 17 residues. CDR3 loop: CASSLGTGTGAQETQYF. As DNA, the CDR3 is TGTGCCAGCAGCTTGGGGACCGGGACAGGGGCCCAAGAGACCCAGTACTTC.

The chain links TRBV18 to TRBJ1-2, with D uncertain. Per the germline V gene, CDR1 is KGHSH and CDR2 is LQKENI. V shed 6 bases and J shed 5 bases, with 22 bases lying between them. The CDR3 is 16 amino acids. CDR3 region: CASSQSWEFGSYGYTF. The CDR3 nucleotides are TGTGCCAGCTCCCAAAGTTGGGAGTTCGGATCTTATGGCTACACCTTC.